The 8 T cell receptor beta chains presented below share a single source sample, sequenced in a study of T cell responses to AZD1222 COVID-19 vaccine. Libraries were prepared by immunoSEQ multiplex PCR; TCRdb keeps only in-frame clonotypes and omits some of them. The table has 95,000 to 150,000 clones, about 89% seen once. Specimen: peripheral blood, collected on day 0 of AZD1222 vaccination. These receptors all stem from an adult in good health.

The chain employs TRBV2 and TRBJ2-1, with D possibly matching TRBD2 (7 bases). The CDR3 is 12 residues long. Trimming left V 9 bases short and J 9 bases short, with 15 bases between. Looked up from germline, CDR1 is SNHLY and CDR2 is FYNNEI. CDR3 amino acids: CARGGAAIEQFF. CDR3 bases: TGTGCCAGAGGGGGGGCGGCGATTGAGCAGTTCTTC. Filled out from reference TRBV2 and TRBJ2-1, the complete variable domain reads EPEVTQTPSHQVTQMGQEVILRCVPISNHLYFYWYRQILGQKVEFLVSFYNNEISEKSEIFDDQFSVERPDGSNFTLKIRSTKLEDSAMYFCARGGAAIEQFFGPGTRLTVL.

The chain carries TRBV5-1 and TRBJ2-7; possible D gene TRBD1, 6 bases. CDR1 is SGHRS, CDR2 YFSETQ, per germline. V shed 0 bases and J shed 2 bases, with 9 bases lying between them. The CDR3 has 14 amino acids. CDR3 region: CASSLGQAPYEQYF. The DNA for the CDR3 is TGCGCCAGCAGCTTGGGACAGGCTCCCTACGAGCAGTACTTC.

This clone is a singleton in its sample. The chain employs TRBV28 and TRBJ2-3, with 9 bases lining up with TRBD2. Germline V gene data show CDR1 as MDHEN and CDR2 as SYDVKM. J lost 3 bases, V lost 3 bases, and 7 bases had no gene match. This CDR3 comprises 16 residues. The CDR3: CASSFWLAGRTDTQYF. For the CDR3, the DNA is TGTGCCAGCAGTTTTTGGCTAGCGGGAAGGACAGATACGCAGTATTTT. The full variable domain, its missing parts supplied by reference TRBV28 and TRBJ2-3, is DVKVTQSSRYLVKRTGEKVFLECVQDMDHENMFWYRQDPGLGLRLIYFSYDVKMKEKGDIPEGYSVSREKKERFSLILESASTNQTSMYLCASSFWLAGRTDTQYFGPGTRLTVL.

The chain recombines TRBV7-8 with TRBJ1-2; D is unresolved. V lost 1 base to trimming and J lost 0 bases, with 6 bases between them. This CDR3 region has 14 residues. CDR1 is SGHVS and CDR2 is FQNEAQ in the germline V gene. This chain's CDR3 is CASSLGTSNYGYTF. The DNA of the CDR3 is TGTGCCAGCAGCTTAGGCACTTCTAACTATGGCTACACCTTC.

The V gene is TRBV2, the J gene TRBJ2-6; D might be TRBD2 (5 bases). The CDR3 extends over 15 amino acids. The germline CDR1 and CDR2 sequences are SNHLY and FYNNEI. Trimming removed 6 bases from V and 2 bases from J, with 11 bases in between. The CDR3 nucleotides read TGTGCCAGCAGCGAAACGAGGGCTGGGGCCAACGTCCTGACTTTC. It is translated as CASSETRAGANVLTF.

The chain uses TRBV28 and TRBJ2-7, with TRBD1 identical over 7 bases. After removal of 2 bases from V and 2 bases from J, the junction contained 12 bases not matched to a gene. Germline CDR1 MDHEN, CDR2 SYDVKM. This CDR3 is built from 17 residues. CDR3 DNA: TGTGCCAGCAGTTTAGCTTCCAGGGGGAGAATCGCCTACGAGCAGTACTTC. This codes for CASSLASRGRIAYEQYF.

This chain links TRBV7-2 with TRBJ2-4; D possibly corresponds to TRBD2 (5 bases). V shed 3 bases and J shed 0 bases, with 6 bases lying between them. CDR3 size: 14 residues. Germline values: CDR1 SGHTA, CDR2 FQGNSA. This CDR3 reads CASSFRGAKNIQYF. The CDR3 DNA reads TGTGCCAGCAGCTTTCGGGGAGCCAAAAACATTCAGTACTTC.

The chain joins TRBV9 to TRBJ1-2, with 7 nucleotides matching TRBD1. The CDR3 spans 14 residues. CDR1 SGDLS and CDR2 YYNGEE come from the germline V gene. J was trimmed by 8 bases and V by 3 bases; bases with no gene match: 10. Here the CDR3 reads CASSANRGMGGYTF. CDR3 DNA: TGTGCCAGCAGCGCGAACAGGGGAATGGGCGGCTACACCTTC.